The 32 T cell receptor beta chains given below trace back to one sample, sequenced in a study of OX40 agonist ivuxolimab in advanced cancers. TCRdb's copy holds only in-frame clones and misses some; the assay was immunoSEQ multiplex PCR. The table records some 60,000 clones, approximately 86% of them present only once. The material was CD4+ or CD8+ T cells sorted from blood, obtained in a trial of the OX40 agonist ivuxolimab. These receptor sequences come from an adult with an advanced solid tumor such as melanoma, head and neck, liver or kidney cancer.

This chain links TRBV7-2 with TRBJ1-2; no definite D call. This CDR3 is built from 15 residues. Trimming cost V 0 bases and J 7 bases, with 15 bases left between them. The germline CDR1 and CDR2 sequences are SGHTA and FQGNSA. CDR3 nucleotide sequence: TGTGCCAGCAGCTTAGCGGATTGGGGTGCGTCTGGCTACACCTTC. As protein: CASSLADWGASGYTF.

V is TRBV28 and J is TRBJ1-2; D not certain. This CDR3 is 13 amino acids long. The V gene lost 6 bases and the J gene lost 7 bases, with 15 bases spanning the gap. From germline, CDR1 is MDHEN and CDR2 SYDVKM. CDR3 residues: CASSPYSPTGYTF. The CDR3 coding sequence is TGTGCCAGCAGCCCTTATTCGCCCACTGGCTACACCTTC.

The chain employs TRBV2 and TRBJ2-2, with unresolved D. Germline assignment: CDR1 SNHLY and CDR2 FYNNEI. The CDR3 spans 15 residues. V lost 6 bases and J 0 bases, leaving 11 bases between the germline ends. The CDR3 region has the DNA TGTGCCAGCAGCCCTCGGCTCGCGAACACCGGGGAGCTGTTTTTT. Its translation is CASSPRLANTGELFF.

V gene TRBV14 combines with J gene TRBJ1-4, with TRBD1 matching 9 bases. Per germline, CDR1 SGHDN and CDR2 FVKESK. Trimming took 3 bases from V and 7 from J; bases not matched to a gene: 6. The CDR3 consists of 15 residues. The CDR3 spells CASSHTGGGGEKLFF. Written as DNA, the CDR3 is TGTGCCAGCAGCCATACAGGGGGCGGTGGTGAAAAACTGTTTTTT.

This chain links TRBV9 with TRBJ1-5, with D maybe TRBD1 (5 bases). Germline CDR1 SGDLS, CDR2 YYNGEE. CDR3 length equals 14 residues. V shed 0 bases and J shed 4 bases, with 8 bases lying between them. The CDR3 sequence: CASSVDGANQPQHF. In DNA form, the CDR3 reads TGTGCCAGCAGCGTAGATGGGGCTAATCAGCCCCAGCATTTT.

CDR3 bases: TGTGCCAGCAGCTTAGATCCGGTAAACCCCTACGAGCAGTACTTC. Its translation: CASSLDPVNPYEQYF. The chain links TRBV11-2 to TRBJ2-7, with no clear D. The germline V gene has CDR1 SGHAT and CDR2 FQNNGV. Trimming removed 0 bases at V and 2 bases at J, with 11 bases between. The CDR3 extends over 15 amino acids.

The J gene is TRBJ2-1, the V gene TRBV5-1, with 8 nucleotides matching TRBD2. This CDR3 contains 15 residues. Germline V gene lookup returns CDR1 SGHRS and CDR2 YFSETQ. V dropped 0 bases and J dropped 2; count of bases not matched to a gene: 1. The CDR3 DNA reads as TGCGCCAGCAGCTTGGTAGCGGGAACCTACAATGAGCAGTTCTTC. Its protein is CASSLVAGTYNEQFF.

CDR3 residues: CASSRADLQGYNEQFF. In DNA form, the CDR3 reads TGCGCCAGCAGCAGAGCGGACCTACAGGGCTACAATGAGCAGTTCTTC. The chain uses TRBV4-1 and TRBJ2-1; D perhaps matches TRBD1 (6 bases). V was cut by 5 bases and J by 3 bases, with 17 bases left in between. CDR3 length: 16 residues. Germline assignment: CDR1 MGHRA and CDR2 YSYEKL.

CDR3 protein: CASSPTRLVVTGELFF. For the CDR3, the DNA is TGTGCCAGCAGCCCGACGAGACTAGTTGTCACCGGGGAGCTGTTTTTT. The rearrangement links TRBV7-8 to TRBJ2-2; TRBD2 is a possible D gene (6 bases). The CDR3 contains 16 residues. CDR1 and CDR2 (germline): SGHVS, FQNEAQ. Deletions cut 5 bases from V and 4 bases from J, with 17 bases between.

The chain is built from TRBV11-3 and TRBJ1-1; D uncertain. Germline CDR1 reads SGHNT; CDR2 reads YENEEA. Trimming took off 5 bases at V and 1 base at J, with 11 bases between the two ends. CDR3 length: 14 amino acids. Written as DNA, the CDR3 is TGTGCCAGCAGCCTCCTGGGGTCGAACACTGAAGCTTTCTTT. Its protein product is CASSLLGSNTEAFF.

A note on this clone: Other DNA sequences of this sample code for an identical CDR3. The CDR3 loop reads CASSKGPAANYGYTF. CDR3 bases: TGTGCCAGCAGCAAGGGACCCGCGGCTAACTATGGCTACACCTTC. V is TRBV7-2 and J is TRBJ1-2, with D possibly being TRBD1 (5 bases). The germline V and J ends were trimmed by 5 bases and 0 bases, with 13 bases remaining between them. Germline V lookup: CDR1 SGHTA, CDR2 FQGNSA. The length of the CDR3 is 15 residues.

The V call is TRBV5-1, the J call TRBJ1-1; perhaps TRBD1 as D (5 bases). Germline assignment: CDR1 SGHRS and CDR2 YFSETQ. The CDR3 loop spans 14 amino acids. With 0 bases removed from V and 2 bases from J, the gap between germline ends came to 8 bases. CDR3 sequence reads: CASSLGQRNTEAFF. Here the CDR3 DNA reads TGCGCCAGCAGCTTGGGACAGAGAAACACTGAAGCTTTCTTT.

CDR3 DNA: TGTGCTAGTGGTTCCGGGGCGAAGGACAGGGAAGTGGTAGAGACCCAGTACTTC. Residues: CASGSGAKDREVVETQYF. J is TRBJ2-5 and V is TRBV12-5; 8 nucleotides align to TRBD1. Per germline, CDR1 LGHNT and CDR2 FRNRAP. There are 18 residues in the CDR3. The trim removed 4 bases at V and 4 bases at J, leaving 17 bases unmatched. Drawing the rest from reference TRBV12-5 and TRBJ2-5, the complete variable domain is DARVTQTPRHKVTEMGQEVTMRCQPILGHNTVFWYRQTMMQGLELLAYFRNRAPLDDSGMPKDRFSAEMPDATLATLKIQPSEPRDSAVYFCASGSGAKDREVVETQYFGPGTRLLVL.

V and J are TRBV7-3 and TRBJ2-1; no clear D gene. The CDR3 runs to 12 residues. V lost 5 bases and J 3 bases, leaving 5 bases between the germline ends. Looked up from germline, CDR1 is SGHTA and CDR2 is FQGTGA. The CDR3 loop reads CASSLDYNEQFF. DNA for the CDR3: TGTGCCAGCAGCCTCGACTACAATGAGCAGTTCTTC.

This clone was seen a handful of times. This chain links TRBV4-1 with TRBJ1-2; D ambiguous. This CDR3 is 20 amino acids long. CDR1 and CDR2 from the germline V gene are MGHRA and YSYEKL. The V end was cut by 1 base, the J end by 5 bases, with 29 bases between. CDR3 amino acids: CASSQVINRGLRSGVYGYTF. The CDR3 DNA is TGCGCCAGCAGCCAAGTTATTAATCGTGGGTTACGAAGCGGAGTTTATGGCTACACCTTC.

The CDR3 sequence is CASSLSEGSYEQYF. Here the CDR3 DNA reads TGCGCCAGCAGCCTCTCGGAGGGTTCCTACGAGCAGTACTTC. The chain joins TRBV10-2 to TRBJ2-7; D perhaps matches TRBD2 (6 bases). Trimming took 6 bases from V and 1 from J, leaving 13 bases between them. This CDR3 is 14 amino acids long. Germline lookup yields CDR1 WSHSY and CDR2 SAAADI.

This clone turned up a few times. J is TRBJ2-7 and V is TRBV5-1; 11 bases are shared with TRBD2. The junction had 3 bases not matched to a gene; V was cut back by 4 bases and J by 3 bases. Per the germline V gene, CDR1 is SGHRS and CDR2 is YFSETQ. CDR3 length: 14 amino acids. The CDR3 sequence: CASSGGTSGYEQYF. The DNA for the CDR3 is TGCGCCAGCAGCGGGGGGACTAGCGGCTACGAGCAGTACTTC.

The chain carries TRBV7-2 and TRBJ1-5; D remains unclear. CDR1 and CDR2 (germline): SGHTA, FQGNSA. The CDR3 has 14 amino acids. V was shortened by 7 bases and J by 7 bases, with 17 bases between the two germline ends. CDR3 region: CASTENSGGQPQHF. As DNA, the CDR3 is TGTGCCAGCACAGAGAACTCGGGCGGCCAGCCCCAGCATTTT.

The chain recombines TRBV7-2 with TRBJ1-5, with D unclear. The germline V gene encodes CDR1 SGHTA and CDR2 FQGNSA. The V gene lost 3 bases and the J gene lost 6 bases, with 15 bases spanning the gap. The CDR3 covers 15 residues. The CDR3 DNA is TGTGCCAGCAGCTTGGATATGGGGAGTCGTCAGCCCCAGCATTTT. This sequence encodes CASSLDMGSRQPQHF.

The gene calls are TRBV9 and TRBJ2-5, with D perhaps TRBD1 or TRBD2 (5 bases each). The germline V and J ends were trimmed by 3 bases and 4 bases, with 13 bases remaining between them. The CDR3 runs to 14 residues. The germline V gene encodes CDR1 SGDLS and CDR2 YYNGEE. CDR3 DNA: TGTGCCAGCAGCGCGGGACCTCACAGAGAGACCCAGTACTTC. It translates to CASSAGPHRETQYF. Based on the CDR3 plus reference TRBV9 and TRBJ2-5, the full variable domain is DSGVTQTPKHLITATGQRVTLRCSPRSGDLSVYWYQQSLDQGLQFLIQYYNGEERAKGNILERFSAQQFPDLHSELNLSSLELGDSALYFCASSAGPHRETQYFGPGTRLLVL.

This clone showed up just a few times. V is TRBV7-2 and J is TRBJ1-3; possible D gene TRBD1, 5 bases. This CDR3 is built from 14 residues. Germline V gene data show CDR1 as SGHTA and CDR2 as FQGNSA. The ends were cut back, 5 bases at V and 7 bases at J, with 15 bases in the middle. The CDR3 coding sequence is TGTGCCAGCAGCCCGGACTGGGGCCGGAACACCATATATTTT. Protein product: CASSPDWGRNTIYF.

This chain connects TRBV14 to TRBJ1-2; D gene uncertain. The V gene lost 3 bases and the J gene lost 0 bases, with 11 bases spanning the gap. Germline V gene data show CDR1 as SGHDN and CDR2 as FVKESK. The CDR3 spans 15 residues. This CDR3 reads CASSQGESSNYGYTF. The CDR3 coding sequence is TGTGCCAGCAGCCAGGGAGAGTCCTCTAACTATGGCTACACCTTC.

The V and J genes are TRBV4-1 and TRBJ2-1, with TRBD1 identical over 9 bases. V shed 3 bases, J shed 9 bases, and the junction held 9 bases outside the gene matches. CDR3 length: 15 residues. Germline values: CDR1 MGHRA, CDR2 YSYEKL. CDR3 protein: CASSQLGTGKSEQFF. For the CDR3, the DNA is TGCGCCAGCAGCCAGCTCGGGACAGGGAAGAGTGAGCAGTTCTTC.

V gene TRBV7-2 combines with J gene TRBJ1-1; no definite D call. CDR3 length: 13 amino acids. In germline, CDR1 is SGHTA, CDR2 FQGNSA. V lost 5 bases and J 10 bases, leaving 17 bases between the germline ends. CDR3: CASSPNPDSSAFF. The DNA for the CDR3 is TGTGCCAGCAGCCCTAACCCGGACTCTTCAGCTTTCTTT.

The V call is TRBV28, the J call TRBJ2-7; 7 bases are a match to TRBD1. The CDR3 loop spans 14 amino acids. Germline V gene lookup returns CDR1 MDHEN and CDR2 SYDVKM. With V trimmed by 10 bases and J by 3 bases, 12 bases remained unmatched. The CDR3 loop is CANGQAKLGYEQYF. CDR3 in DNA: TGTGCCAACGGACAGGCAAAATTAGGCTACGAGCAGTACTTC.

J is TRBJ2-5 and V is TRBV7-2; a possible D gene is TRBD2 (6 bases). Gene TRBJ2-7 matches the end of the DNA better, so the J call may be wrong. Germline V gives CDR1 SGHTA, CDR2 FQGNSA. The CDR3 contains 13 residues. The CDR3 sequence is CASSLSGSYEQYF. CDR3 nucleotide sequence: TGTGCCAGCAGCTTGAGCGGGTCCTACGAGCAGTACTTC.

This chain connects TRBV7-9 to TRBJ1-1; D perhaps matches TRBD1 (5 bases). With 5 bases removed from V and 3 bases from J, the gap between germline ends came to 10 bases. The germline gives CDR1 SEHNR, CDR2 FQNEAQ (reference sequence). The CDR3 sequence is 13 residues long. The CDR3 DNA sequence: TGTGCCAGCAGCCTGGACACCTACACTGAAGCTTTCTTT. Its protein is CASSLDTYTEAFF.

This clone was detected only once. The gene calls are TRBV7-2 and TRBJ1-2, with D perhaps TRBD1 (5 bases). This CDR3 contains 13 residues. V was clipped by 5 bases and J by 8 bases, with 15 bases between them. CDR1 is SGHTA, CDR2 FQGNSA, per germline. CDR3 sequence reads: CASSPSPGDGYTF. The DNA for the CDR3 is TGTGCCAGCAGCCCCTCCCCCGGGGACGGCTACACCTTC.

V usage is TRBV7-2 and J usage is TRBJ1-5; TRBD1 matches at 7 bases. This CDR3 contains 17 residues. CDR1 is SGHTA, CDR2 FQGNSA, per germline. Trimming removed 1 base from V and 0 bases from J; junction bases left unmatched: 6. CDR3 DNA: TGTGCCAGCAGCTTAGGGACAGGTTCCGGTAGCAATCAGCCCCAGCATTTT. The encoded protein is CASSLGTGSGSNQPQHF.

This chain joins TRBV28 and TRBJ1-2; weak D call: TRBD1 (6 bases). The CDR3 has 14 residues. Germline CDR1 reads MDHEN; CDR2 reads SYDVKM. Trimming shortened V by 6 bases and J by 9 bases, and 20 bases separated the two germline ends. Here the CDR3 DNA reads TGTGCCAGCAGGGGAGGAGGGGGACGGGATCGCTACACCTTC. Amino acid sequence: CASRGGGGRDRYTF.

The rearrangement joins TRBV9 to TRBJ2-3; a possible D gene is TRBD2 (5 bases). Trimming removed 0 bases from V and 3 bases from J, with 11 bases in between. The CDR3 contains 15 residues. The germline gives CDR1 SGDLS, CDR2 YYNGEE. The CDR3 is CASSVAPEGTDTQYF. CDR3 bases: TGTGCCAGCAGCGTAGCCCCCGAGGGTACAGATACGCAGTATTTT.

There are a few counts of this clone. The chain couples TRBV7-9 to TRBJ1-5; D remains unclear. V was clipped by 5 bases and J by 10 bases, with 18 bases between them. This CDR3 is built from 14 residues. The germline V gene encodes CDR1 SEHNR and CDR2 FQNEAQ (reference sequence). The CDR3 region is CASSLGSTADPQHF. The DNA of the CDR3 is TGTGCCAGCAGCCTCGGGTCCACTGCGGATCCCCAGCATTTT.